This T cell receptor beta chain is from a study of T cell responses to AZD1222 COVID-19 vaccine. A single count supports this clone. This table comes from immunoSEQ multiplex PCR, and its TCRdb copy is limited to in-frame clones, with some not included. The table lists over 100,000 clones, roughly 90% of them singletons, with about 6% in the top ten. This CDR3 comprises 13 residues. Trimming shortened V by 5 bases and J by 14 bases, and 20 bases separated the two germline ends. CDR1 and CDR2 (germline): SGHKS, YYEKEE (reference sequence). This receptor was obtained from an adult in good health. The chain employs TRBV5-5 and TRBJ1-5, with D possibly TRBD1 on 5 matching bases. This specimen was peripheral blood, taken on day 0 of AZD1222 vaccination. DNA of the CDR3: TGTGCCAGCAGTTCAGAGTGGGCCGGGGCCGAGCATTTT. Translating it yields CASSSEWAGAEHF. The variable domain in full, with the rest retrieved from reference TRBV5-5 and TRBJ1-5, is DAGVTQSPTHLIKTRGQQVTLRCSPISGHKSVSWYQQVLGQGPQFIFQYYEKEERGRGNFPDRFSARQFPNYSSELNVNALLLGDSALYLCASSSEWAGAEHFGDGTRLSIL.